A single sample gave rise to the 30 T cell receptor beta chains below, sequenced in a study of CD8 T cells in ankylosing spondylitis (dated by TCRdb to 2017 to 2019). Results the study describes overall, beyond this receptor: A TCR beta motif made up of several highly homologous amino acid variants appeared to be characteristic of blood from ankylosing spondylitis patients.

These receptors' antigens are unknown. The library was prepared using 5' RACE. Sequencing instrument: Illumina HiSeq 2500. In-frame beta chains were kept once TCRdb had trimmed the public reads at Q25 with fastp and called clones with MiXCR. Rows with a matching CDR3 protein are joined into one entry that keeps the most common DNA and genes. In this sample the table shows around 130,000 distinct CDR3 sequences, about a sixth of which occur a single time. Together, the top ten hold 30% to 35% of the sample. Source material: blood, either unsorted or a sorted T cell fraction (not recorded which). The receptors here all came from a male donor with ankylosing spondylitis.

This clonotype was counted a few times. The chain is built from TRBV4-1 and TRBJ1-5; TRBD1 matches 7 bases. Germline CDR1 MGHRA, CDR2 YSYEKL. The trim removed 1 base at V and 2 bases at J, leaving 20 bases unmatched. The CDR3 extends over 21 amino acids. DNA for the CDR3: TGCGCCAGCAGCCAAGCGGGTGGGGGACTAGAGGGGGCTATTGGCAATCAGCCCCAGCATTTT. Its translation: CASSQAGGGLEGAIGNQPQHF.

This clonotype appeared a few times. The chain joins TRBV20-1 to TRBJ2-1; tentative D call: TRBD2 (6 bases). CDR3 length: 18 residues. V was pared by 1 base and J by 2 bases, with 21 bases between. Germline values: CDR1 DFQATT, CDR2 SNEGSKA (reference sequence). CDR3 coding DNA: TGCAGTGCTAGAGGACCATCCGGGACTGTAGGAACCTACAATGAGCAGTTCTTC. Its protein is CSARGPSGTVGTYNEQFF.

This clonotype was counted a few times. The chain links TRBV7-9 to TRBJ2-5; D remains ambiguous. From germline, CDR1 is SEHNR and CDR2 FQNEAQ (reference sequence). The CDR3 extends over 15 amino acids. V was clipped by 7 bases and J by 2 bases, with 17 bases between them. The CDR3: CASTFTTTPQETQYF. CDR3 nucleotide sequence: TGTGCCAGCACATTTACAACGACGCCACAAGAGACCCAGTACTTC.

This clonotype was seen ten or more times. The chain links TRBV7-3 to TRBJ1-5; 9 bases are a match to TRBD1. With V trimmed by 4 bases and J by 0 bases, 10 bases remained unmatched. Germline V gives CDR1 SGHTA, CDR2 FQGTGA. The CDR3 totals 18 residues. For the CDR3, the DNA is TGTGCCAGCAGCTCGCCGACAGGGGGAAAGTATAGCAATCAGCCCCAGCATTTT. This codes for CASSSPTGGKYSNQPQHF. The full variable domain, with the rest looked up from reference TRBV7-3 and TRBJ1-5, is GAGVSQTPSNKVTEKGKYVELRCDPISGHTALYWYRQSLGQGPEFLIYFQGTGAADDSGLPNDRFFAVRPEGSVSTLKIQRTERGDSAVYLCASSSPTGGKYSNQPQHFGDGTRLSIL.

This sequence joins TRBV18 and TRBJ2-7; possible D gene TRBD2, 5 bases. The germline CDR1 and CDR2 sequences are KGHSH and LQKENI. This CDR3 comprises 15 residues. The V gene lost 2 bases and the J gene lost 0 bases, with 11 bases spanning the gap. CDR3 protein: CASSPTPAVSYEQYF. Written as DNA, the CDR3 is TGTGCCAGCTCACCAACGCCAGCGGTCTCCTACGAGCAGTACTTC.

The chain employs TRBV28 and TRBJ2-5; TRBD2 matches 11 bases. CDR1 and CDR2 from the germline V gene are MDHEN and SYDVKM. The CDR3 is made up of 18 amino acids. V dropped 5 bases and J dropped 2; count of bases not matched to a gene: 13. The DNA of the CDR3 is TGTGCCAGCAGTACCCCTCTCGTTAGCGGGGGGGGACAAGAGACCCAGTACTTC. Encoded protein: CASSTPLVSGGGQETQYF.

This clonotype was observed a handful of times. The CDR3: CASSQVYSPYPLHF. The CDR3 nucleotides are TGCGCCAGCAGCCAAGTTTACTCCCCCTACCCCCTCCACTTT. This rearrangement joins TRBV4-1 to TRBJ1-6; no clear D. In germline, CDR1 is MGHRA, CDR2 YSYEKL. The CDR3 is 14 residues long. Trimming took off 1 base at V and 13 bases at J, with 14 bases between the two ends.

CDR3 residues: CATSTGQYGYTF. The CDR3 bases are TGTGCCACCAGCACAGGGCAGTATGGCTACACCTTC. V and J are TRBV15 and TRBJ1-2, with a weak D call TRBD1 (5 bases). The CDR3 consists of 12 residues. V lost 4 bases and J lost 5, with 8 bases in between. Per germline, CDR1 LNHNV and CDR2 YYDKDF (reference sequence).

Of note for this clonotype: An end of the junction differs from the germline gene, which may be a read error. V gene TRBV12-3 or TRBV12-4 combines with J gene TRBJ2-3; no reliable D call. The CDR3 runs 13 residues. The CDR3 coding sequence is TGTGCCAGCGGTTTTGGGAACACAGATACGCAGTATTTT. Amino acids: CASGFGNTDTQYF.

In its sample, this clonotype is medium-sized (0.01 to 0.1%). The CDR3 is CASSYFSGRTDTQYF. Written as DNA, the CDR3 is TGTGCCAGCAGTTACTTCAGCGGGCGCACAGATACGCAGTATTTT. The V and J genes are TRBV6-5 and TRBJ2-3, with D possibly TRBD2 on 6 matching bases. The V and J ends lost 1 base and 1 base respectively, with 9 bases between them. The CDR3 has 15 residues. CDR1 is MNHEY and CDR2 is SVGAGI in the germline V gene.

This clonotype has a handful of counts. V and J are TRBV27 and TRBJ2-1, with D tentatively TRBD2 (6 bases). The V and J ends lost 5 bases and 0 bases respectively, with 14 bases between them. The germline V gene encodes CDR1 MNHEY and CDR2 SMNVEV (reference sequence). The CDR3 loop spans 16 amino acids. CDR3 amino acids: CASSGEAGDSYNEQFF. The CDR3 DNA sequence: TGTGCCAGCAGTGGGGAAGCGGGTGACTCCTACAATGAGCAGTTCTTC.

The CDR3 DNA is TGTGCCAGCAGTTACCCCGGCAGTACCGGGGAGCTGTTTTTT. It is translated as CASSYPGSTGELFF. V usage is TRBV6-2 or TRBV6-3 and J usage is TRBJ2-2; D uncertain. The CDR3 is 14 amino acids. The V gene lost 2 bases and the J gene lost 5 bases, with 9 bases spanning the gap. The germline CDR1 and CDR2 sequences are MNHEY and SVGEGT.

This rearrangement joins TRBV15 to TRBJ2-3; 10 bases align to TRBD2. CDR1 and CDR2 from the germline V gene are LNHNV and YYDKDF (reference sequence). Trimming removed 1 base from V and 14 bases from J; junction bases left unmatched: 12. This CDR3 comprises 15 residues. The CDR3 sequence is CATSRVVPSGSSRYF. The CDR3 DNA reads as TGTGCCACCAGCAGAGTGGTTCCTAGCGGGAGCTCAAGGTATTTT.

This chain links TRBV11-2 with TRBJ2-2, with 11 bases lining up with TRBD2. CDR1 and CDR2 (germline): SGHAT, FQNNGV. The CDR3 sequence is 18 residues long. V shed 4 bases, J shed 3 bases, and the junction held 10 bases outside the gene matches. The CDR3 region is CASSSRLAGSLDTGELFF. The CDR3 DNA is TGTGCCAGCAGCTCCCGACTAGCGGGAAGCCTGGACACCGGGGAGCTGTTTTTT.

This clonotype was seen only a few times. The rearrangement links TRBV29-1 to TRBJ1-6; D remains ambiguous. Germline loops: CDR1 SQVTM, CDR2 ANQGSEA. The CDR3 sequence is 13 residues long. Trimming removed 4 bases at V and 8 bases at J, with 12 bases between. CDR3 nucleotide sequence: TGCAGCGTTGCTGGAGGATGGGATTCACCCCTCCACTTT. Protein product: CSVAGGWDSPLHF.

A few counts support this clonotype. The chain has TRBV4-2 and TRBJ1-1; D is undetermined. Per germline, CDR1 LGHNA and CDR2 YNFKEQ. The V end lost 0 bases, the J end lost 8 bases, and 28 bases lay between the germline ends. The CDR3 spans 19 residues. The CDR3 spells CASSQDVGQSVPLIQEAFF. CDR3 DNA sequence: TGTGCCAGCAGCCAAGATGTTGGGCAAAGTGTTCCATTGATACAGGAAGCTTTCTTT.

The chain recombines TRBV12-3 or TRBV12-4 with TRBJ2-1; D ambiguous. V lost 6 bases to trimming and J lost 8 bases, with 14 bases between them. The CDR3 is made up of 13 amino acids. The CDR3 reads CASSRSDGDEQFF. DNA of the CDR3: TGTGCCAGCAGCCGGTCGGACGGAGATGAGCAGTTCTTC.

This chain's CDR3 is CASRQGAWTEAFF. In DNA form, the CDR3 reads TGTGCCAGTCGCCAGGGGGCTTGGACTGAAGCTTTCTTT. The chain carries TRBV2 and TRBJ1-1; TRBD1 matches 8 bases. The germline V gene encodes CDR1 SNHLY and CDR2 FYNNEI. This CDR3 comprises 13 residues. The ends lost 9 bases at V and 5 bases at J; junction bases unmatched: 8.

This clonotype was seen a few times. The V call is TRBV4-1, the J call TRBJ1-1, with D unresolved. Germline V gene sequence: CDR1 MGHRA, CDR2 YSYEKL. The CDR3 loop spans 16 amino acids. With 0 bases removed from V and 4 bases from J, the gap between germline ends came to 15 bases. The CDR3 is CASSQDGRSGTTEAFF. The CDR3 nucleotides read TGCGCCAGCAGCCAAGATGGCCGGAGCGGAACCACTGAAGCTTTCTTT.

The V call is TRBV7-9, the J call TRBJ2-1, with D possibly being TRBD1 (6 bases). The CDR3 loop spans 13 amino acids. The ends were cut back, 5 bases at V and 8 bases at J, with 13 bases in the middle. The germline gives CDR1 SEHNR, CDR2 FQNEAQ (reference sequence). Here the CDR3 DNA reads TGTGCCAGCAGCCAGGACAGTTGGGATGAGCAGTTCTTC. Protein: CASSQDSWDEQFF. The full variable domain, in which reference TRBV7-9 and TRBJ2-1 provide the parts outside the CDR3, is DTGVSQNPRHKITKRGQNVTFRCDPISEHNRLYWYRQTLGQGPEFLTYFQNEAQLEKSRLLSDRFSAERPKGSFSTLEIQRTEQGDSAMYLCASSQDSWDEQFFGPGTRLTVL.

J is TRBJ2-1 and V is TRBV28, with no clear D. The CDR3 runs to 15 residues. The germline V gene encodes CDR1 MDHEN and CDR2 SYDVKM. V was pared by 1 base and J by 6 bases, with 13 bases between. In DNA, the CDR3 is TGTGCCAGCAGTTTATCCAGCCCGAGGAGCAATGAGCAGTTCTTC. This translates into CASSLSSPRSNEQFF.

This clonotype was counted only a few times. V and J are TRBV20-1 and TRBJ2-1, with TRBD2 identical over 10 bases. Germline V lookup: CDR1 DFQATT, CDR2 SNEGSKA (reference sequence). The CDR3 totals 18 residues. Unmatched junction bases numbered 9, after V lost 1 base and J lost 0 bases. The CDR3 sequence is CSARGTASGRFSYNEQFF. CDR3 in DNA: TGCAGTGCTAGAGGCACGGCTAGCGGGAGATTCTCCTACAATGAGCAGTTCTTC.

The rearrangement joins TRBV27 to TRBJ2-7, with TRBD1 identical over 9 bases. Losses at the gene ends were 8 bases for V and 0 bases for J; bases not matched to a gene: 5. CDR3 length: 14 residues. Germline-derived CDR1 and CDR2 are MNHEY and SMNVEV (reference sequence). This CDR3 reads CASRGQGSSYEQYF. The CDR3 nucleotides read TGTGCCAGCCGAGGACAGGGGTCCTCCTACGAGCAGTACTTC.

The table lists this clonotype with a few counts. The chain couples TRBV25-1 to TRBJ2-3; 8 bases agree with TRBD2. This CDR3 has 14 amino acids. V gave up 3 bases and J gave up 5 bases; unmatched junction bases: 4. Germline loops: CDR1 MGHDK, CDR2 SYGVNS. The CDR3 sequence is CASSDSGNGDTQYF. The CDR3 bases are TGTGCCAGCAGTGATAGCGGGAATGGAGATACGCAGTATTTT.

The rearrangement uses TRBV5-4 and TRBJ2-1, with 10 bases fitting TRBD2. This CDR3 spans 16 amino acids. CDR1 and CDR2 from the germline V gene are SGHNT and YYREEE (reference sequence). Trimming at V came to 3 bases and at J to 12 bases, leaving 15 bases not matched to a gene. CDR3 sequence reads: CASSSGTSVYSLGQFF. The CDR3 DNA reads TGTGCCAGCAGCTCGGGGACTAGCGTTTACAGCCTCGGGCAGTTCTTC.

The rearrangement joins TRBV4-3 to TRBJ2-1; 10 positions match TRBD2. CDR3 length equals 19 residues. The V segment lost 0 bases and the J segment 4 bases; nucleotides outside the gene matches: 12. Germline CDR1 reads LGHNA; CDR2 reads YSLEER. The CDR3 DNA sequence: TGCGCCAGCAGCCAAGATAGGGGGCCTAGCGGGAGAACTTACAATGAGCAGTTCTTC. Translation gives CASSQDRGPSGRTYNEQFF.

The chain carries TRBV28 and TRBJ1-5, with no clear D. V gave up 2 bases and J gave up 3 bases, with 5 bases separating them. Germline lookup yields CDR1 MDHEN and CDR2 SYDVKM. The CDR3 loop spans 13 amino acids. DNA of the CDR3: TGTGCCAGCAGTTTAGCGAACAATCAGCCCCAGCATTTT. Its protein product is CASSLANNQPQHF.

CDR3 sequence reads: CSVIGLAGDLGSSYNEQFF. The CDR3 nucleotides read TGCAGCGTTATAGGACTAGCGGGAGATCTGGGGAGCTCCTACAATGAGCAGTTCTTC. The J gene is TRBJ2-1, the V gene TRBV29-1; the match to TRBD2 covers 13 bases. V was clipped by 5 bases and J by 0 bases; unmatched bases: 13. The CDR3 is 19 residues long. CDR1 and CDR2 (germline): SQVTM, ANQGSEA.

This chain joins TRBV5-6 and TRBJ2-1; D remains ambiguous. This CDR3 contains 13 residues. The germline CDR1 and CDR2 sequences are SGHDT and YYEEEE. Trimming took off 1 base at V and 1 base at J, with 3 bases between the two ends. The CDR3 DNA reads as TGTGCCAGCAGCTTGCCTTCCTACAATGAGCAGTTCTTC. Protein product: CASSLPSYNEQFF.

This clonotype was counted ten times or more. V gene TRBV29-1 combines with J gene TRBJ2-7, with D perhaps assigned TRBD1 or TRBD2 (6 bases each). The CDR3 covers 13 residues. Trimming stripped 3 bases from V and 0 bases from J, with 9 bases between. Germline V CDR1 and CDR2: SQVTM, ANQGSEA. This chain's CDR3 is CSVEEGGSYEQYF. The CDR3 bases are TGCAGCGTTGAGGAGGGGGGCTCCTACGAGCAGTACTTC.